A single sample is the source of the 30 T cell receptor beta chains below, sequenced in a study of tumor-infiltrating lymphocytes in primary liver carcinoma. Unsorted whole blood served as the source of blood RNA, and germline DNA was extracted as well. Synthesis of TCR beta cDNA was carried out from approximately 0.55 ug total RNA with a constant-region primer. ARM-PCR was slightly modified, and three nested multiplex PCR rounds with it gave rise to the TCR beta libraries. A C-beta reverse primer was combined with TRBV1-TRBV30 forward primers in the first two PCR rounds, and each round had around 11 cycles. TCRdb redid the calling of the multiplex PCR reads with MiXCR, one entry per CDR3 protein. This sample has almost 200,000 distinct CDR3 sequences, with less than 75% found just once. The sequenced material came from peripheral blood. These TCRs come from a woman aged 60-75 years with primary liver carcinoma and hepatitis B virus infection.

As concerns this clonotype: The junction differs from germline at one of its ends, possibly a read error. The chain combines TRBV11-3 with TRBJ1-1; no clear D gene. CDR3 length: 15 residues. CDR1 SGHNT and CDR2 YENEEA come from the germline V gene. Here the CDR3 reads CASWPFMEGSGESFF. The CDR3 DNA sequence: TGTGCCAGCTGGCCCTTCATGGAGGGCTCAGGTGAATCTTTCTTT. The entire variable domain, with the rest obtained from reference TRBV11-3 and TRBJ1-1, is as follows: EAGVVQSPRYKIIEKKQPVAFWCNPISGHNTLYWYLQNLGQGPELLIRYENEEAVDDSQLPKDRFSAERLKGVDSTLKIQPAELGDSAVYLCASWPFMEGSGESFFGQGTRLTVV.

A remark on this clonotype: This may be a read error: a much more frequent sequence differs by one nucleotide. CDR3 sequence (DNA): TGTGCCAGCTACCCCGGGACTAGTGGGTACAAAGATACGCAGTATTTT. Amino acid sequence: CASYPGTSGYKDTQYF. V is TRBV4-2 and J is TRBJ2-3, with TRBD2 matching over 8 bases. The CDR3 runs to 16 residues. Germline CDR1 is LGHNA and CDR2 is YNFKEQ. With 8 bases clipped from V and 5 bases from J, the junction kept 15 bases outside the gene matches.

This clonotype was recorded at least ten times. V gene TRBV5-1 combines with J gene TRBJ2-1, with D uncertain. Germline V lookup: CDR1 SGHRS, CDR2 YFSETQ. Deletions cut 0 bases from V and 4 bases from J, with 8 bases between. The CDR3 runs to 14 residues. The CDR3 reads CASSLDAQYNEQFF. The CDR3 region has the DNA TGCGCCAGCAGCTTGGACGCTCAGTACAATGAGCAGTTCTTC.

V is TRBV11-2 and J is TRBJ2-4, with 7 bases fitting TRBD1. J lost 12 bases, V lost 11 bases, and 22 bases had no gene match. The CDR3 contains 15 residues. CDR1 and CDR2 from the germline V gene are SGHAT and FQNNGV. CDR3 nucleotide sequence: TGTGCCTCGGAGAGGGGGCTCGTCGCCAAAAGCACTCAGTACTTC. It yields the protein CASERGLVAKSTQYF.

In this sample, this clonotype turned up a few times. The junction differs from germline at one of its ends, possibly a read error. V usage is TRBV4-1 and J usage is TRBJ1-2; a possible D gene is TRBD1 (5 bases). Germline values: CDR1 MGHRA, CDR2 YSYEKL. This CDR3 contains 13 residues. CDR3 nucleotide sequence: TGCGCCAGCAGCCAAGGGTTGGGTAGGGGCTACATCTTC. This gives the protein CASSQGLGRGYIF.

Of note for this clonotype: This may be a read error: a much more frequent sequence differs by one nucleotide. This chain uses TRBV5-6 with TRBJ2-7, with a weak D call TRBD2 (5 bases). Germline CDR1 and CDR2: SGHDT and YYEEEE. This CDR3 region has 14 residues. The V and J ends lost 4 bases and 3 bases respectively, with 14 bases between them. The CDR3 protein is CASSPTNGYYEQYF. The CDR3 bases are TGTGCCAGCAGCCCGACTAACGGATACTACGAGCAGTACTTC. The entire variable domain, with the rest obtained from reference TRBV5-6 and TRBJ2-7, is as follows: DAGVTQSPTHLIKTRGQQVTLRCSPKSGHDTVSWYQQALGQGPQFIFQYYEEEERQRGNFPDRFSGHQFPNYSSELNVNALLLGDSALYLCASSPTNGYYEQYFGPGTRLTVT.

In regard to this clonotype: At one boundary the junction diverges from the germline segment, which might be a read error. This chain joins TRBV11-2 and TRBJ1-2; 7 bases line up with TRBD1. CDR1 and CDR2 from the germline V gene are SGHAT and FQNNGV. CDR3 length equals 16 residues. CDR3 nucleotides: TGTGCCAGCAGCCGAAGCGAGCCAGGGGGGAACTATGGCTATACCTTC. Translation gives CASSRSEPGGNYGYTF.

The V gene is TRBV30, the J gene TRBJ1-4, with D uncertain. The V end was cut by 1 base, the J end by 0 bases, with 18 bases between. The CDR3 is made up of 18 amino acids. Per germline, CDR1 GTSNPN and CDR2 SVGIG (reference sequence). The CDR3 region has the DNA TGTGCCTGGAGTGGGCTGCTTGGGCCTGATGCAACTAATGAAAAACTGTTTTTT. Protein: CAWSGLLGPDATNEKLFF.

Worth noting for this clonotype: Just one base apart from a much larger clone, this may be a read error. The chain recombines TRBV2 with TRBJ1-1; possible D gene TRBD1, 6 bases. Germline CDR1 reads SNHLY; CDR2 reads FYNNEI. The CDR3 consists of 15 residues. The CDR3 DNA sequence: TGTGCCAGCAGCCGGACGACAGGCCTGAACTCTGAAGCTTTCTTT. It codes for CASSRTTGLNSEAFF.

In the case of this clonotype: A much larger clone differs from this one at a single base, so this may be a read error. The rearrangement joins TRBV29-1 to TRBJ2-2; D is tentatively TRBD1 or TRBD2 (5 bases each). Germline V lookup: CDR1 SQVTM, CDR2 ANQGSEA. This CDR3 is 14 amino acids long. V gave up 3 bases and J gave up 3 bases, with 11 bases separating them. The CDR3 spells CSVDRDGDTGELFF. CDR3 DNA sequence: TGCAGCGTTGATAGGGACGGCGACACCGGGGAGCTGTTTTTT.

This clonotype was picked up a small number of times. The chain carries TRBV24-1 and TRBJ2-5; D is unclear. Trimming stripped 3 bases from V and 3 bases from J, with 10 bases between. This CDR3 contains 14 residues. Germline CDR1 and CDR2: KGHDR and SFDVKD. The CDR3 coding sequence is TGTGCCACCAGTGATCCCGCGGAGAAAGAGACCCAGTACTTC. Protein: CATSDPAEKETQYF.

V and J are TRBV6-2 or TRBV6-3 and TRBJ2-7; D is ambiguous. Germline CDR1 MNHEY, CDR2 SVGEGT. The CDR3 spans 13 residues. V was cut by 8 bases and J by 6 bases, with 17 bases left in between. DNA for the CDR3: TGTGCCAGCGGGTATATTAGGGTGAGCGAGCAGTACTTC. Translated: CASGYIRVSEQYF.

In regard to this clonotype: This may be a read error: a much more frequent sequence differs by one nucleotide. The chain employs TRBV7-8 and TRBJ2-1; 13 bases agree with TRBD2. The CDR3 totals 17 residues. The germline CDR1 and CDR2 sequences are SGHVS and FQNEAQ. The CDR3 loop reads CPSSSDLLAGGPNEQFF. The CDR3 bases are TGTCCCAGCAGCTCCGACCTACTAGCGGGAGGGCCGAATGAGCAGTTCTTC.

In regard to this clonotype: Given a much more abundant clone one base away, this may be a read error. The chain recombines TRBV14 with TRBJ1-1; perhaps TRBD1 as D (5 bases). Per the germline V gene, CDR1 is SGHDN and CDR2 is FVKESK. Trimming removed 4 bases from V and 1 base from J, with 13 bases in between. The CDR3 totals 15 residues. CDR3 protein: CASSRIEGTNTEAFF. Here the CDR3 DNA reads TGTGCCAGCAGCCGAATTGAGGGGACGAACACTGAAGCTTTCTTT.

Note on this clonotype: Possible read error: a much larger clone is one base away. The J gene is TRBJ2-3, the V gene TRBV12-3 or TRBV12-4, with D perhaps assigned TRBD1 or TRBD2 (7 bases each). The V gene lost 6 bases and the J gene lost 4 bases, with 14 bases spanning the gap. The CDR3 runs 14 residues. The CDR3, as DNA: TGTGCCAGCAGCCAGGCAGGGGGGGCAGATACGCAGTATTTT. Its translation: CASSQAGGADTQYF.

V gene TRBV4-1 combines with J gene TRBJ2-7; TRBD1 agrees at 10 bases. Trimming took 1 base from V and 4 from J; bases not matched to a gene: 4. This CDR3 spans 15 amino acids. Germline V gene sequence: CDR1 MGHRA, CDR2 YSYEKL. CDR3 sequence: CASSQGTGGEYEQYF. The CDR3 nucleotides read TGCGCCAGCAGCCAAGGGACAGGGGGGGAATACGAGCAGTACTTC.

As to this clonotype: A read error may explain this, as a much larger clone is one base away. V gene TRBV28 combines with J gene TRBJ2-2; the D is unclear. Germline CDR1 and CDR2: MDHEN and SYDVKM. The CDR3 runs to 11 residues. CDR3 sequence reads: CASFYTRELFF. CDR3 coding DNA: TGTGCCAGCTTTTACACCAGGGAGCTGTTTTTT.

The V gene is TRBV7-9, the J gene TRBJ2-1, with a weak D call TRBD2 (6 bases). This CDR3 has 17 residues. Trimming took off 0 bases at V and 9 bases at J, with 21 bases between the two ends. CDR1 SEHNR and CDR2 FQNEAQ come from the germline V gene (reference sequence). The CDR3 DNA reads as TGTGCCAGCAGCTTAGCGCGGGAAGCCCAGGGTCAGGGTGAGCAGTTCTTC. Protein sequence: CASSLAREAQGQGEQFF.

This clonotype appeared many times. The gene calls are TRBV12-3 or TRBV12-4 and TRBJ1-6; 8 bases match TRBD1. The CDR3 runs to 15 residues. V dropped 3 bases and J dropped 4; count of bases not matched to a gene: 2. CDR3 amino acids: CASSFRTGYNSPLHF. The CDR3 DNA reads TGTGCCAGCAGTTTTCGGACAGGGTATAATTCACCCCTCCACTTT.

This clonotype occurred a few times. V usage is TRBV7-9 and J usage is TRBJ2-1; 15 bases match TRBD2. Trimming cost V 4 bases and J 7 bases; bases outside gene matches: 14. This CDR3 is 19 amino acids long. Germline CDR1 SEHNR, CDR2 FQNEAQ (reference sequence). CDR3 region: CASSYGTSGRKLAPNEQFF. DNA of the CDR3: TGTGCCAGCAGCTACGGGACTAGCGGGAGGAAATTGGCCCCAAATGAGCAGTTCTTC.

This clonotype has ten or more counts. The chain links TRBV7-8 to TRBJ1-2, with a weak D call TRBD1 (5 bases). The V end lost 5 bases, the J end lost 4 bases, and 17 bases lay between the germline ends. This CDR3 has 15 amino acids. Germline assignment: CDR1 SGHVS and CDR2 FQNEAQ. CDR3 DNA sequence: TGTGCCAGCAGCCTCGGTGTGGCAGGGACCTATGGCTACACCTTC. Encoded protein: CASSLGVAGTYGYTF. The variable domain in full, completed from reference TRBV7-8 and TRBJ1-2, reads GAGVSQSPRYKVAKRGQDVALRCDPISGHVSLFWYQQALGQGPEFLTYFQNEAQLDKSGLPSDRFFAERPEGSVSTLKIQRTQQEDSAVYLCASSLGVAGTYGYTFGSGTRLTVV.

This clonotype was detected many times. J is TRBJ2-1 and V is TRBV29-1, with 10 bases identical to TRBD2. Germline V CDR1 and CDR2: SQVTM, ANQGSEA. There are 14 residues in the CDR3. Trimming took 4 bases from V and 8 from J; bases not matched to a gene: 8. The CDR3 region is CSVAASGSGYEQFF. Written as DNA, the CDR3 is TGCAGCGTTGCGGCTAGCGGGAGTGGCTATGAGCAGTTCTTC.

On this clonotype: A read error is possible here, since a much larger clone lies one base away. The chain recombines TRBV10-3 with TRBJ1-1; the D gene is possibly TRBD1 (5 bases). Germline V lookup: CDR1 ENHRY, CDR2 SYGVKD. Trimming left V 6 bases short and J 3 bases short, with 11 bases between. The CDR3 runs 13 residues. In DNA form, the CDR3 reads TGTGCCATCAGCGGACACTGGGACACTGAAGCTTTCTTT. Amino acids: CAISGHWDTEAFF.

A note on this clonotype: This may be a read error, as it is one base from a much larger clone. The chain couples TRBV5-5 to TRBJ2-1; D gene uncertain. The CDR3 spans 18 residues. Per the germline V gene, CDR1 is SGHKS and CDR2 is YYEKEE (reference sequence). The CDR3 DNA reads as TGTGCCAGCAACTTGTTCCCGGCGCTTACGCTTTCATACAATGAGCAGTTCTTC. Its translation is CASNLFPALTLSYNEQFF.

As concerns this clonotype: The CDR3 ends on some other residue instead of the conserved phenylalanine or tryptophan, so this is likely a read error. The DNA is omitted, as the CDR3 cannot be located on it reliably, and the CDR3 follows TCRdb's listing. The chain joins TRBV4-2 to TRBJ1-6; TRBD1 is the table's D call, not checked against the DNA. The CDR3 region is 18 residues in length, termini included. Germline CDR1 is LGHNA and CDR2 is YNFKEQ. The chain's CDR3 is CASSLYLPGPGSDSPLRS.

This clonotype was picked up a small number of times. The chain employs TRBV6-6 and TRBJ2-1, with D possibly TRBD2 on 6 matching bases. The germline V and J ends were trimmed by 6 bases and 4 bases, with 7 bases remaining between them. From germline, CDR1 is MNHNY and CDR2 SVGAGI (reference sequence). CDR3 length: 12 amino acids. The CDR3 loop is CASSGGYNEQFF. The CDR3 region has the DNA TGTGCCAGCAGCGGAGGGTACAATGAGCAGTTCTTC.

This chain joins TRBV11-2 and TRBJ1-5; D is unresolved. The germline V gene encodes CDR1 SGHAT and CDR2 FQNNGV. The ends were cut back, 6 bases at V and 3 bases at J, with 12 bases in the middle. The length of the CDR3 is 14 residues. CDR3 sequence (DNA): TGTGCCAGCAGTTGGGTCAGGATCAATCAGCCCCAGCATTTT. Its protein product is CASSWVRINQPQHF. Complete variable domain (other parts from reference TRBV11-2 and TRBJ1-5): EAGVAQSPRYKIIEKRQSVAFWCNPISGHATLYWYQQILGQGPKLLIQFQNNGVVDDSQLPKDRFSAERLKGVDSTLKIQPAKLEDSAVYLCASSWVRINQPQHFGDGTRLSIL.

This clonotype was seen a few times. This chain joins TRBV4-1 and TRBJ2-1, with D perhaps matching TRBD1 (7 bases). The germline CDR1 and CDR2 sequences are MGHRA and YSYEKL. V lost 5 bases and J lost 7, with 18 bases in between. The CDR3 extends over 15 amino acids. CDR3 residues: CASSANRGGINEQFF. The DNA of the CDR3 is TGCGCCAGCAGCGCCAACAGGGGAGGTATAAATGAGCAGTTCTTC.

About this clonotype itself: The conserved final phenylalanine or tryptophan is absent from the CDR3, which likely points to a read error. The DNA is left out, because the CDR3 cannot be placed on it with certainty; the CDR3 is given as TCRdb lists it. The chain couples TRBV11-2 to TRBJ2-2; the table assigns TRBD1, which was not confirmed against the DNA. The CDR3 has 13 residues if both end residues are counted. Per the germline V gene, CDR1 is SGHAT and CDR2 is FQNNGV. The CDR3 protein is CASSLRRGGELYL.

This clonotype was detected only a few times. The V gene is TRBV5-1, the J gene TRBJ2-1, with D possibly being TRBD2 (7 bases). The CDR3 runs to 15 residues. CDR1 and CDR2 (germline): SGHRS, YFSETQ. V shed 0 bases and J shed 4 bases, with 11 bases lying between them. For the CDR3, the DNA is TGCGCCAGCAGCTTGGGCGGGGGCCTATACAATGAGCAGTTCTTC. Translating it yields CASSLGGGLYNEQFF. The full variable domain, with the rest looked up from reference TRBV5-1 and TRBJ2-1, is KAGVTQTPRYLIKTRGQQVTLSCSPISGHRSVSWYQQTPGQGLQFLFEYFSETQRNKGNFPGRFSGRQFSNSRSEMNVSTLELGDSALYLCASSLGGGLYNEQFFGPGTRLTVL.